This T cell receptor beta chain was recorded in a study of graft-versus-host responses after intestinal transplantation. The overall study: The whole recipient group had anti-thymocyte globulin induction followed by tacrolimus and steroids for two to three years.

Data came from immunoSEQ multiplex PCR; TCRdb stores just in-frame clones and leaves some out. The repertoire has tens of thousands of clones, approximately 92% of them found once; the top ten carry over 40%. Germline V gene data show CDR1 as MRHNA and CDR2 as SNTAGT. This CDR3 contains 13 residues. Deletions cut 3 bases from V and 8 bases from J, with 13 bases between. The V and J genes are TRBV6-4 and TRBJ2-5; the D gene could be TRBD1 or TRBD2 (6 bases each). The receptor's source is a human patient who received an intestinal transplant, so some T cells may come from the graft donor. The sequencing here drew on PBMCs, taken about 260 days after intestinal transplant. The CDR3 loop reads CASSENGGQTQYF. The CDR3 coding sequence is TGTGCCAGCAGTGAGAATGGGGGGCAAACCCAGTACTTC.